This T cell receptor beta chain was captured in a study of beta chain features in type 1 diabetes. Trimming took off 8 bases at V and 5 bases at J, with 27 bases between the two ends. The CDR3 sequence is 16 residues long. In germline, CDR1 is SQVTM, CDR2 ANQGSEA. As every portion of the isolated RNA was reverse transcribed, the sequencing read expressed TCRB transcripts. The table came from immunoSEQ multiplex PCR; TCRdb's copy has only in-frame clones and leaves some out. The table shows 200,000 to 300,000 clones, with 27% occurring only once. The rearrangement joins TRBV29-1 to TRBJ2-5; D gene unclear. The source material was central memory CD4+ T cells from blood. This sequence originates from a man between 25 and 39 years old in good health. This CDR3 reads CSLGAFYFRLRETQYF. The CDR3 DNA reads TGCAGCCTCGGCGCTTTCTACTTCAGGTTGCGGGAGACCCAGTACTTC. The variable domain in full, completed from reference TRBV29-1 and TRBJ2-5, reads SAVISQKPSRDICQRGTSLTIQCQVDSQVTMMFWYRQQPGQSLTLIATANQGSEATYESGFVIDKFPISRPNLTFSTLTVSNMSPEDSSIYLCSLGAFYFRLRETQYFGPGTRLLVL.